This TCR beta chain stems from a study of blood T cell dynamics during melanoma immunotherapy. Findings of the study overall: Whether repertoire-driving clones were melanoma-specific could not be determined.

Trimming left V 5 bases short and J 5 bases short, with 9 bases between. CDR3 length: 11 residues. CDR1 and CDR2 from the germline V gene are SQVTM and ANQGSEA. For sorted CD8+ subsets, all extracted DNA was loaded. The protocol was immunoSEQ multiplex PCR, while the TCRdb copy is restricted to in-frame clones and leaves out a portion. The sample holds some 13,000 clones, about 91% seen once. Stated time point: pre-treatment baseline. Of note for this clone: What it binds is not known.

The source of this sequence is a human donor with melanoma. Specimen: effector memory CD8+ T cells from blood, collected from a patient treated with checkpoint blockade. The chain combines TRBV29-1 with TRBJ1-1; D is undetermined. The CDR3 nucleotides read TGCAGCGTTCCGACGGGGACTGAAGCTTTCTTT. Protein: CSVPTGTEAFF. Full variable domain (rest looked up from reference TRBV29-1 and TRBJ1-1): SAVISQKPSRDICQRGTSLTIQCQVDSQVTMMFWYRQQPGQSLTLIATANQGSEATYESGFVIDKFPISRPNLTFSTLTVSNMSPEDSSIYLCSVPTGTEAFFGQGTRLTVV.